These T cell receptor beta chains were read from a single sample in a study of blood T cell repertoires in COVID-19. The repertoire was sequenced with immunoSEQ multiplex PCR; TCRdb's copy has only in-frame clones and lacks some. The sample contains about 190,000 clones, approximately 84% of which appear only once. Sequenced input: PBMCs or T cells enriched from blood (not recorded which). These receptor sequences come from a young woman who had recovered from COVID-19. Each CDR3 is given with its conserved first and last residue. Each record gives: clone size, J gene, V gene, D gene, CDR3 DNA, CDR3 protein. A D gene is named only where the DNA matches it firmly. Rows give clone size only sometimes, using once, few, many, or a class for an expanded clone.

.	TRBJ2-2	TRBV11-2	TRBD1	TGTGCCAGCAGCTTCCGGGACAGGGATTTGACCGGGGAGCTGTTTTTT	CASSFRDRDLTGELFF
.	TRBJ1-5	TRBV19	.	TGTGCCAGTAGTATATCCGGGGGCAATCAGCCCCAGCATTTT	CASSISGGNQPQHF
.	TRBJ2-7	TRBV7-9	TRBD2	TGTGCCAGCAGCCCCTCAGCGGGAGGGCCTAGGGAGCAGTACTTC	CASSPSAGGPREQYF
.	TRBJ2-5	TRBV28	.	TGTGCCAGCAGGGGAGGGACACCCCAAGAGACCCAGTACTTC	CASRGGTPQETQYF
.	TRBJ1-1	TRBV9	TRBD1	TGTGCCAGCAGCGTAGCAACAGGGGGTACCACTGAAGCTTTCTTT	CASSVATGGTTEAFF
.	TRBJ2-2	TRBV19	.	TGTGCCAGTAGTATACGAAGGGGTCACGGCACCGGGGAGCTGTTTTTT	CASSIRRGHGTGELFF
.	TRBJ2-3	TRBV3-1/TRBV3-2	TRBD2	TGTGCCAGCAGCCCGGGACTAGCGGGAGCAGATACGCAGTATTTT	CASSPGLAGADTQYF
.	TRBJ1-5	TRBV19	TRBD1	TGTGCCAGTAGTATTAGGACAGGGGACCCATTCAATCAGCCCCAGCATTTT	CASSIRTGDPFNQPQHF
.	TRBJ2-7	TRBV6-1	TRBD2	TGTGCCAGCAGTGGGGGACTAGCGGGAGGTCGGGCCTACGAGCAGTACTTC	CASSGGLAGGRAYEQYF
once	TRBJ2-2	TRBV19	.	TGTGCCAGTAGTATCGGTCAGGGGACGGGCACCGGGGAGCTGTTTTTT	CASSIGQGTGTGELFF
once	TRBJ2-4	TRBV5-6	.	TGTGCCAGCGGACCCGGGACTGTCAAACACATTCAGTACTTC	CASGPGTVKHIQYF
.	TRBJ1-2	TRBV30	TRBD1	TGTGCCTGGAGCAGGACAGGATCAAACTATGGCTACACCTTC	CAWSRTGSNYGYTF
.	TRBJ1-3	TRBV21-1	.	TGTGCCAGCAGCAAGCATGCAGGGCGTCCTGGAAACACCATATATTTT	CASSKHAGRPGNTIYF
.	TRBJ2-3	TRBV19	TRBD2	TGTGCCAGTAGTCCTCCCCTCGGACTAGCGGGGTTCACAGATACGCAGTATTTT	CASSPPLGLAGFTDTQYF
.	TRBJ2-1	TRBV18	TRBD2	TGTGCCAGCTCCCAGCCCCGGCCGGGGGGCAATGAGCAGTTCTTC	CASSQPRPGGNEQFF
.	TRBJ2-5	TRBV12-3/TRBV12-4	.	TGTGCCAGCAGTTGGACAGACCAAGAGACCCAGTACTTC	CASSWTDQETQYF
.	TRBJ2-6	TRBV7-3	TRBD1	TGTGCCAGCAGCTTAACCCCGACAGGGGGAGGTGGGGCCAACGTCCTGACTTTC	CASSLTPTGGGGANVLTF
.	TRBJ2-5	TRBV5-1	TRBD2	TGCGCCAGCAGCTTAAGCGGGGGGGCCGTAGAGACCCAGTACTTC	CASSLSGGAVETQYF
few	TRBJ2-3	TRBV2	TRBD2	TGTGCCAGCAGAGGGAGAAGCGGGAGGCGCGCAGATACGCAGTATTTT	CASRGRSGRRADTQYF
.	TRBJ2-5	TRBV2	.	TGTGCCAGCAGTCCTCAGCGGGCCACCCGGCGGGAGACCCAGTACTTC	CASSPQRATRRETQYF
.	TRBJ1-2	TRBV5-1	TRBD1	TGCGCCAGCAGACGGACAGGGGGCTACGGCTACACCTTC	CASRRTGGYGYTF
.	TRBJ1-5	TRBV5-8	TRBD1	TGTGCCAGCAGCTTTAGGACAGGAGCAAGCAATCAGCCCCAGCATTTT	CASSFRTGASNQPQHF
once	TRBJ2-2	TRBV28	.	TGTGCCACCTCGAACACCGGGGAGCTGTTTTTT	CATSNTGELFF
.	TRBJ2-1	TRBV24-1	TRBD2	TGTGCCACCAGTGATCCAACTAGCGGGGGGGCGGGTGAGCAGTTCTTC	CATSDPTSGGAGEQFF
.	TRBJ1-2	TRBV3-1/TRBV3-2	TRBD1	TGTGCCAGCAGCCAAGGTCGGACAGGGAGGGTCTATGGCTACACCTTC	CASSQGRTGRVYGYTF
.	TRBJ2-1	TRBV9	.	TGTGCCAGCAGCGTAGGGCAGGGATCCTACAATGAGCAGTTCTTC	CASSVGQGSYNEQFF
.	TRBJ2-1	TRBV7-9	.	TGTGCCAGCAGCTCAGGAACCGGGACACCCAATGAGCAGTTCTTC	CASSSGTGTPNEQFF
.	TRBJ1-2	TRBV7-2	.	TGTGCCAGCAGCTTAGCGCCTGGCAGCAAGACTTTTAACTATGGCTACACCTTC	CASSLAPGSKTFNYGYTF
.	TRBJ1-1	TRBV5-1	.	TGCGCCAGCAGCTTGCAAGGGAGAAATGAAGCTTTCTTT	CASSLQGRNEAFF
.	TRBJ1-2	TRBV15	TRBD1	TGTGCCACCAGCCGGACAGGGGGCTATGGCTACACCTTC	CATSRTGGYGYTF
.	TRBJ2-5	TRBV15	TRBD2	TGTGCCACCAGGGGCGGGGGAGAGACCCAGTACTTC	CATRGGGETQYF
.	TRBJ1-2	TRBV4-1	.	TGCGCCAGCAGCTCTGGCGCCGACCCCGGGACACTCTTAGGCTACACCTTC	CASSSGADPGTLLGYTF